The T cell receptor beta chain under discussion was sequenced for a study of shared clonotypes between healthy human individuals. The table came from immunoSEQ multiplex PCR; TCRdb's copy has only in-frame clones and leaves some out. The sample includes about 1.5 million clones, approximately 98% of them seen just once. Per the germline V gene, CDR1 is KGHSH and CDR2 is LQKENI. The CDR3 covers 14 residues. The germline V and J ends were trimmed by 3 bases and 6 bases, with 12 bases remaining between them. V gene TRBV18 combines with J gene TRBJ2-1; D not resolved. The receptor's source is a man aged 25 to 45 in good health. The sample consisted of naive CD4+ T cells sorted from blood. Specified subset: CD45RA+ positively selected. CDR3 sequence (DNA): TGTGCCAGCTCACCCGGCGGACGGATCAATGAGCAGTTCTTC. Its protein is CASSPGGRINEQFF.